These T cell receptor beta chains were read from a single sample in a study of control samples from healthy donors and cancer patients. Some clones are missing from TCRdb's copy, which holds only in-frame ones; the method was immunoSEQ multiplex PCR. The table has about 180,000 clones, around 94% seen once; the top ten hold about 1.5%. Sequencing input: blood. These receptors all stem from a woman aged 18-29 years in good health. CDR3s include the opening cysteine and the closing phenylalanine or tryptophan. Each record gives: clone size, V gene, D gene, J gene, CDR3 protein. D genes are given only for firm matches. Expanded clones are given a class, and other clones once, few, many or no size at all.

>-|TRBV7-2|-|TRBJ1-1
CASAVGRNTEAFF
>-|TRBV28|-|TRBJ2-2
CASGDPTGELFF
>-|TRBV18|TRBD2|TRBJ2-5
CASQALAGVQETQYF
>-|TRBV20-1|TRBD1|TRBJ2-7
CSALVQGRSYF
>once|TRBV24-1|-|TRBJ2-2
CATSEATLNTGELFF
>-|TRBV24-1|TRBD1|TRBJ1-2
CATSDSTLGQFGDGYTF
>-|TRBV27|-|TRBJ2-1
CASSLVRGNEQFF
>-|TRBV18|-|TRBJ1-6
CASSRTGVGSPLHF
>-|TRBV9|-|TRBJ2-3
CASSVEGGDTQYF
>-|TRBV27|TRBD1|TRBJ2-7
CASWQGAHEQYF
>-|TRBV5-6|-|TRBJ2-1
CASSFGELSYNEQFF
>-|TRBV5-6|-|TRBJ1-6
CASSLAGWSSYNSPLHF
>-|TRBV5-1|-|TRBJ1-1
CASSLAGVPDVF
>once|TRBV28|-|TRBJ1-4
CASRTTGSEKLFF
>-|TRBV19|-|TRBJ1-2
CASSIGVMNYGYTF
>-|TRBV15|-|TRBJ2-1
CATSRHTLGPAGQKHEQFF
>-|TRBV18|-|TRBJ1-5
CASSLIQGSGQPQHF
>-|TRBV7-2|TRBD2|TRBJ2-7
CASSTPGTSGGVSPYEQYF
>-|TRBV7-8|TRBD1|TRBJ2-7
CASSRAGQGSYEQYF
>few|TRBV9|-|TRBJ2-7
CASSVAGQSYEQYF
>-|TRBV6-2/TRBV6-3|-|TRBJ2-5
CASSYTPQGQYF
>few|TRBV7-9|-|TRBJ2-7
CASSLGGTFYEQYF
>-|TRBV6-5|TRBD2|TRBJ2-7
CASSYRGEPTYEQYF
>-|TRBV11-3|-|TRBJ2-3
CASSTRAEPPDTQYF
>-|TRBV25-1|-|TRBJ2-3
CASSESVPRKTTDTQYF
>-|TRBV7-2|TRBD1|TRBJ2-7
CASNPGQDIYEQYF
>-|TRBV20-1|TRBD1|TRBJ2-5
CSASSAWTGVQETQYF
>-|TRBV10-1|-|TRBJ1-1
CASSGRNTEAFF